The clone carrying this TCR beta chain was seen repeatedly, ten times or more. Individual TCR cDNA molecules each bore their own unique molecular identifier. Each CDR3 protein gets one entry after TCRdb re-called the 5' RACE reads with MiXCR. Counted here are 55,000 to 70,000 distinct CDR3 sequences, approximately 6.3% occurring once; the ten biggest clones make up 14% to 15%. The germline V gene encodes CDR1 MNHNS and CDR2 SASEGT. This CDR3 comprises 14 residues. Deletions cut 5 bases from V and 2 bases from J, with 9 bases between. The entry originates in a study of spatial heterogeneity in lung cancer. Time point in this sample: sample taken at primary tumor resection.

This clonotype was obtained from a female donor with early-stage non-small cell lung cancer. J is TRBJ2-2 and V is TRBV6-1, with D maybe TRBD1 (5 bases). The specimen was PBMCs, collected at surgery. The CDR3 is CASSPQGNTGELFF. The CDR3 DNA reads TGTGCCAGCAGTCCTCAGGGAAACACCGGGGAGCTGTTTTTT.